This T cell receptor (beta chain) was recovered during a study of shared clonotypes between healthy human individuals. V shed 4 bases, J shed 2 bases, and the junction held 7 bases outside the gene matches. CDR1 is MGHRA and CDR2 is YSYEKL in the germline V gene. The CDR3 consists of 17 residues. Profiling relied on immunoSEQ multiplex PCR, and the TCRdb table lists in-frame clones only, not all of them. The data show 1.5 million to 2.5 million clones, about 95% seen once. Naive CD8 populations comprised CD45RO-negative cells positively selected for CCR7, excluding terminally differentiated effector memory CD45RA+ cells. All donors qualified as healthy HIV-negative adults and had experienced no recent acute infections or vaccinations. Comments on this clone: Its antigen is not identified.

Study findings and constraints: All-four-donor shared clonotypes had higher generation probabilities than non-shared clonotypes did.

The TCR sequence derives from a man between 18 and 29 years old in good health. The specimen was naive CD8+ T cells sorted from blood. The chain has TRBV4-1 and TRBJ1-6; 8 nucleotides align to TRBD1. The CDR3 nucleotides read TGCGCCAGCAGCCGGTTACAGGGGGGCACCTATAATTCACCCCTCCACTTT. Encoded protein: CASSRLQGGTYNSPLHF.